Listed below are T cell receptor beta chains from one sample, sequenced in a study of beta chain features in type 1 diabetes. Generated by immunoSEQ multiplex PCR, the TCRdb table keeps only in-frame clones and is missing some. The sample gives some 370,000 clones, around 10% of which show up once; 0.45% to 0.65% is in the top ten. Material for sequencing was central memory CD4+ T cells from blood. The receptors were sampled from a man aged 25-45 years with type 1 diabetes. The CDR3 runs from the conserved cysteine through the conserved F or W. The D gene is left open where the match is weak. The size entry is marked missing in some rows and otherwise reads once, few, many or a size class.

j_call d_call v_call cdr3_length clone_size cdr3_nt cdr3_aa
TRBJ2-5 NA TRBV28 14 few TGTGCCAGCAGCCGCCAGAGCGTCCAAGAGACCCAGTACTTC CASSRQSVQETQYF
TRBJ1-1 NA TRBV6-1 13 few TGTGCCAGCAGTTATAGGCGAGGGACTGAAGCTTTCTTT CASSYRRGTEAFF
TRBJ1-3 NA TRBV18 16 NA TGTGCCAGCTCACCACCCCCAGGGGCGAAGGGAAACACCATATATTTT CASSPPPGAKGNTIYF
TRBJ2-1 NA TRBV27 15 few TGTGCCAGCAGTTTAGCCGGGTCCAATTACAATGAGCAGTTCTTC CASSLAGSNYNEQFF
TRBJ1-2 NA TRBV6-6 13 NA TGTGCCAGCATCAACTCTTTCGGCGATGGCTACACCTTC CASINSFGDGYTF
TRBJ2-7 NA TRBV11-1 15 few TGTGCCAGCAGCTTAGAGGCAGTGACGGTCTACGAGCAGTACTTC CASSLEAVTVYEQYF
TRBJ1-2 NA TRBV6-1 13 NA TGTGCCAGCACCCGAGAGACGAACTATGGCTACACCTTC CASTRETNYGYTF
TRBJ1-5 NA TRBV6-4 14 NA TGTGCCAGCAGTGGGGGAAATCGCAATCAGCCCCAGCATTTT CASSGGNRNQPQHF
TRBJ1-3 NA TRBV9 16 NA TGTGCCAGCAGCGTAGAGCTCCCGAACTCTGGAAACACCATATATTTT CASSVELPNSGNTIYF
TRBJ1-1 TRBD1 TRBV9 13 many TGTGCCAGCAGCGGTACAGGGGGCACTGAAGCTTTCTTT CASSGTGGTEAFF
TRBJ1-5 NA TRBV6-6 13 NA TGTGCCAGCAGTTACGAGGGGAATCAGCCCCAGCATTTT CASSYEGNQPQHF
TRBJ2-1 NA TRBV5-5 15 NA TGTGCCAGCAGCTTGGAAGGGCTTTCCTACAATGAGCAGTTCTTC CASSLEGLSYNEQFF
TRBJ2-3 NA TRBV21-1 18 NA TGTGCCAGCAGCATCTGGTCGGCGCCGGGGCTTAGCACAGATACGCAGTATTTT CASSIWSAPGLSTDTQYF
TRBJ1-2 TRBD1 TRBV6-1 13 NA TGTGCCAGCAGTGTAAGGACAGGGGATGGCTACACCTTC CASSVRTGDGYTF